This TCR beta chain was identified during a study of blood T cell repertoires in COVID-19. About the study: In each case, the material was cDNA or gDNA derived from T cells, B-cell-depleted T cells, or PBMCs.

Using immunoSEQ multiplex PCR, the repertoire was profiled, and TCRdb retains in-frame clones only, with some absent. This table has around 150,000 clones, roughly 91% appearing once. The germline gives CDR1 SQVTM, CDR2 ANQGSEA. The V and J ends lost 7 bases and 2 bases, in that order; junction bases with no gene match: 4. This CDR3 has 12 residues. The sequenced sample was peripheral blood. The J gene is TRBJ1-2, the V gene TRBV29-1; 7 nucleotides agree with TRBD1. The sequence came from a woman aged 50 to 65 with acute or convalescent COVID-19. The CDR3 region is CSGETGNYGYTF. The CDR3 DNA reads as TGCAGCGGGGAGACAGGGAACTATGGCTACACCTTC.